A selection of T cell receptor beta chains follows, all from one sample in a study of breast tumors, draining lymph nodes, adjacent tissues. TCRdb redid the calling of the multiplex PCR reads with MiXCR, one entry per CDR3 protein. The sample includes about 180,000 distinct CDR3 sequences, 33% of them seen just once. Sample: axillary lymph node tissue. The receptors shown here come from a female donor with breast cancer. Some clones in this sample may be carry-over from other donors' samples. Both conserved end residues are part of each CDR3.

V gene	J gene	CDR3 protein
TRBV2	TRBJ1-2	CASSQQGMSGYGYTF
TRBV5-1	TRBJ1-2	CASSEGLQGVGYTF
TRBV9	TRBJ1-4	CASSANRNQGTNEKLFF
TRBV6-1	TRBJ1-4	CASSEIRDRGEKLFF
TRBV10-3	TRBJ2-1	CAISDPRRENEQFF
TRBV11-2	TRBJ1-3	CASSLPHPGNTIYF
TRBV20-1	TRBJ1-5	CSAYGTEGGPQHF
TRBV6-1	TRBJ1-5	CASSPGTGGHQPQHF
TRBV3-1	TRBJ2-1	CASSTGTSGFYYNEQFF
TRBV19	TRBJ2-3	CASSISGTDTDTQYF
TRBV28	TRBJ2-7	CASSYEVSYEQYF
TRBV19	TRBJ1-2	CASSRFEGNYGYTF
TRBV19	TRBJ1-5	CASSSRQGNQPQHF
TRBV13	TRBJ1-4	CASTSRTNEKLFF
TRBV5-1	TRBJ1-1	CASSLAGGRDTEAFF
TRBV20-1	TRBJ1-6	CSARVEDSRTSPLHF
TRBV7-2	TRBJ1-6	CASSPRTVGTDSPLHF
TRBV7-3	TRBJ1-1	CASSSGHRGISTEAFF
TRBV3-2	TRBJ1-2	CASSQPNRGNKDGYTF
TRBV20-1	TRBJ2-3	CSAQGGLGTDTQYF
TRBV29-1	TRBJ2-3	CSVFAIGGTQYF
TRBV29-1	TRBJ2-2	CSVYGLPNTGELFF
TRBV28	TRBJ2-7	CASIPLAGLDEQYF
TRBV3-1	TRBJ1-3	CASSQSNTIYF
TRBV28	TRBJ2-1	CASSWAPGTSGVYNEQFF